Listed below are T cell receptor beta chains from one sample, sequenced in a study of T-cell reconstitution after alpha-beta-depleted transplantation in children. MiXCR, applied by TCRdb to the PCR reads, yields one record per CDR3 protein. This table holds some 640,000 distinct CDR3 sequences, approximately 15% found once. Sequencing used PBMCs from the stem cell graft donor, obtained from the stem cell graft. These receptor sequences come from a human donor who donated a stem cell graft to a child with acute myeloid leukemia. CDR3s include the opening cysteine and the closing phenylalanine or tryptophan. Each record gives: clone size, D gene, J gene, V gene, CDR3 DNA, CDR3 protein. A D gene is named only where the DNA matches it firmly. Not all rows give a size; the values are once, few, many and, for expanded clones, a class.

few,NA,TRBJ2-1,TRBV7-2,TGTGCCAGCAGCTTACGGGGGCCAAGGAATGAGCAGTTCTTC,CASSLRGPRNEQFF
many,TRBD1,TRBJ2-5,TRBV20-1,TGCAGTGCTAAGGGGCCCTTGGGACAGCGAAGGGTAGTAGAGACCCAGTACTTC,CSAKGPLGQRRVVETQYF
many,NA,TRBJ1-3,TRBV29-1,TGCAGGGACCTAGTACGGGAAAACACCATATATTTT,CRDLVRENTIYF
NA,NA,TRBJ1-6,TRBV10-1,TGCGCCAGCAGTGAGTCAGCCGAGGGGGGCCCTCAAAATTCACCCCTCCACTTT,CASSESAEGGPQNSPLHF
many,NA,TRBJ2-1,TRBV7-6,TGTGCCAGCAGCTCCGGGACATCCTACAATGAGCAGTTCTTC,CASSSGTSYNEQFF
NA,NA,TRBJ1-5,TRBV6-2/TRBV6-3,TGTGCCAGCAGTTCCCGGGACACAGGGCAGCCCCAGCATTTT,CASSSRDTGQPQHF
few,NA,TRBJ1-1,TRBV5-5,TGTGCCAGCAGCTTGGGGCCTCAGGTGACTGAAGCTTTCTTT,CASSLGPQVTEAFF
few,TRBD2,TRBJ2-7,TRBV12-3/TRBV12-4,TGTGCCAGCAGCCATCAGCGGGGCGACTTCGGCTACGAGCAGTACTTC,CASSHQRGDFGYEQYF
many,TRBD2,TRBJ2-5,TRBV20-1,TGCAGTGCTGGGCGGGGTAGCGGGGCAGAAGAGACCCAGTACTTC,CSAGRGSGAEETQYF
NA,NA,TRBJ1-1,TRBV6-5,TGTGCCAGCGCCCGGACGAACACTGAAGCTTTCTTT,CASARTNTEAFF
NA,TRBD2,TRBJ2-3,TRBV7-2,TGTGCCAGCAGCCCTAAGTCCCTAGCGGGGGGTACAGATACGCAGTATTTT,CASSPKSLAGGTDTQYF
NA,NA,TRBJ2-7,TRBV14,TGTGCCAGCAGCCATTATCAGGGATACGAGCAGTACTTC,CASSHYQGYEQYF
NA,NA,TRBJ1-2,TRBV29-1,TGCAGCGTTGAGATCCCCGGGGGAACGCTGGGGTATGGCTACACCTTC,CSVEIPGGTLGYGYTF
few,NA,TRBJ2-5,TRBV7-9,TGTGCCAGCAGCTTCGGGCTGGTGTATGAGACCCAGTACTTC,CASSFGLVYETQYF
NA,NA,TRBJ2-2,TRBV7-9,TGTGCCAGCAGCCCAGCCCCGGCGGACACCGGGGAGCTGTTTTTT,CASSPAPADTGELFF
many,NA,TRBJ2-5,TRBV29-1,TGCAGCGTTGGGACAGTGGGGACAGAGACCCAGTACTTC,CSVGTVGTETQYF
many,NA,TRBJ2-1,TRBV25-1,TGTGCCAGCAGTGGTCCGGGACGGAACTACAATGAGCAGTTCTTC,CASSGPGRNYNEQFF
NA,TRBD2,TRBJ2-5,TRBV7-2,TGTGCCAGCAGCCTTAGACTAGCTGTCGGGGAGACCCAGTACTTC,CASSLRLAVGETQYF
NA,NA,TRBJ2-5,TRBV25-1,TGTGCCGCTGGGGGAGAGACCCAGTACTTC,CAAGGETQYF
NA,NA,TRBJ2-7,TRBV20-1,TGCAGTGTTCGTTCCCCCATCCCATCGACGGAAACGTCCTACGAGCAGTACTTC,CSVRSPIPSTETSYEQYF
many,TRBD2,TRBJ2-3,TRBV20-1,TGCAGTGCTAGGCCTCTAGCGGGGGGTTCTATGGATACGCAGTATTTT,CSARPLAGGSMDTQYF
many,NA,TRBJ2-6,TRBV29-1,TGCAGCGTTGAACCCTCATCTGGGGCCAACGTCCTGACTTTC,CSVEPSSGANVLTF
NA,NA,TRBJ1-5,TRBV10-3,TGTGCCATCAGTGTGGAGGGCGGTGGGAAGCCCCAGCATTTT,CAISVEGGGKPQHF
NA,NA,TRBJ1-5,TRBV30,TGTGCCTGGAGTCAGACCGCTGGGCCCCAGCATTTT,CAWSQTAGPQHF
few,NA,TRBJ1-6,TRBV9,TGTGCCAGCAGCGCCGGGGGAGCTACCCTTAATTCACCCCTCCACTTT,CASSAGGATLNSPLHF